This T cell receptor beta chain derives from a study of cytomegalovirus exposure and HLA in healthy donors. Study in general: A prior analysis found roughly 110 million unique TCR beta sequences from around 200 million T cells. The study's findings and limits: What a later analysis reportedly showed was that an Asian-associated ancestry cluster had fewer N-insertions than the roughly 670-donor mean.

Vbeta (60) and Jbeta (13) primers were used in the PCR. TCRdb keeps only in-frame clones here, not all; method: immunoSEQ multiplex PCR. The sample lists 85,000 to 120,000 clones; about three fifths were seen once. With regard to this clone: What it recognizes is unknown.

The sequenced sample consisted of PBMCs. The source of this sequence is a human donor in good health.

In DNA form, the CDR3 reads TGTGCCAGCAGTTTATCTGGACTAGCGGGGTCCTACAATGAGCAGTTCTTC. Its translation is CASSLSGLAGSYNEQFF. The V gene is TRBV28, the J gene TRBJ2-1; TRBD2 agrees at 12 bases. CDR3 length equals 17 residues. Germline CDR1 reads MDHEN; CDR2 reads SYDVKM. Trimming removed 1 base from V and 1 base from J; junction bases left unmatched: 2.